Listed below are T cell receptor beta chains from one sample, sequenced in a study of cytomegalovirus exposure and HLA in healthy donors. Assay used: immunoSEQ multiplex PCR; TCRdb lists only in-frame clones, some missing. This table has roughly 80,000 clones, approximately 74% appearing once. The sequencing input was PBMCs. Every receptor here comes from a woman aged 45-65 years in good health and CMV-seropositive. Each CDR3 is given with its conserved first and last residue. The order of the fields is J gene, D gene, V gene, clone size, CDR3 DNA, CDR3 protein. The D gene is left open where the match is weak. Clone size appears in some rows only: once, few, many, or a class for an expanded clone.

TRBJ2-3,TRBD2,TRBV7-6,.,TGTGCCAGCAGCTTAGGAGGGAGGGCAGATACGCAGTATTTT,CASSLGGRADTQYF
TRBJ2-7,TRBD2,TRBV5-4,.,TGTGCCAGCAGCACCGGGACTAGCGGGAGAGACTACGAGCAGTACTTC,CASSTGTSGRDYEQYF
TRBJ2-1,TRBD2,TRBV19,once,TGTGCCAGTAGTATTGGCGCTAGCGGGAGGACAAATGAGCAGTTCTTC,CASSIGASGRTNEQFF
TRBJ1-4,.,TRBV19,.,TGTGCCAGTAGTATAGGGTTCGGACATAATGAAAAACTGTTTTTT,CASSIGFGHNEKLFF
TRBJ1-2,TRBD1,TRBV29-1,.,TGTTGTGGGGGACAGGGGAGAGGGGCTAACTATGGCTACACCTTC,CCGGQGRGANYGYTF
TRBJ1-2,.,TRBV30,.,TGTGCCTGGATTAAGACCGGGGACAAGCCTAACTATGGCTACACCTTC,CAWIKTGDKPNYGYTF
TRBJ2-7,TRBD2,TRBV29-1,.,TGCAGCGTCAGCGAACCCTTCCCTAGCGGGAGTTTCGAGCAGTACTTC,CSVSEPFPSGSFEQYF
TRBJ1-2,TRBD1,TRBV2,once,TGTGCCAGCAGGCGGGACAGGACTGGCTACACCTTC,CASRRDRTGYTF
TRBJ2-2,TRBD1,TRBV15,.,TGTGCCACCAGCAGACCTGGACAGGGCCCTAGCGGGGAGCTGTTTTTT,CATSRPGQGPSGELFF
TRBJ2-3,TRBD1,TRBV29-1,.,TGCAGCCTTTCGACAGGGGCTAGCACAGATACGCAGTATTTT,CSLSTGASTDTQYF
TRBJ2-7,.,TRBV9,few,TGTGCCAGCAGTCTTGGAGGGACTGCTACCTACGAGCAGTACTTC,CASSLGGTATYEQYF
TRBJ1-5,.,TRBV28,.,TGTGCCAGCAGCCTAGCGGGAGGGTACCAGCATTTT,CASSLAGGYQHF
TRBJ1-5,.,TRBV6-1,few,TGTGCCAGCAGTGAACAGGGGATTAATCAGCCCCAGCATTTT,CASSEQGINQPQHF
TRBJ1-1,.,TRBV5-6,.,TGTGCCAGCAGTACGCCACAGGAGCACACTGAAGCTTTCTTT,CASSTPQEHTEAFF
TRBJ2-1,TRBD2,TRBV30,.,TGTGCCTGGAGCCAGACTAGCGGGAGGGGGTATGAGCAGTTCTTC,CAWSQTSGRGYEQFF
TRBJ1-2,TRBD1,TRBV6-1,.,TGTGCCAGCAGTGGGACAGGGAGGTTCAATGGCTACACCTTC,CASSGTGRFNGYTF
TRBJ1-1,.,TRBV6-6,few,TGTGCCAGCAGACAGTTGTCGAACACTGAAGCTTTCTTT,CASRQLSNTEAFF
TRBJ2-1,.,TRBV2,few,TGTGCCAGCATGGCACAGATCGCGGGCTACAATGAGCAGTTCTTC,CASMAQIAGYNEQFF
TRBJ1-5,.,TRBV9,.,TGTGCCAGCAGCGTAGGTGGGCAAGGGCCCCAGCATTTT,CASSVGGQGPQHF
TRBJ2-7,TRBD2,TRBV30,.,TGTGCCTGGAGTGTGGGCCCCGGGGGGTACGAGCAGTACTTC,CAWSVGPGGYEQYF
TRBJ2-3,.,TRBV29-1,.,TGCAGCGGGAAGACTAGTCAAAGCACAGATACGCAGTATTTT,CSGKTSQSTDTQYF
TRBJ2-7,.,TRBV29-1,.,TGCAGCGTTCTGGCGGGATCCTACGAGCAGTACTTC,CSVLAGSYEQYF
TRBJ1-1,TRBD1,TRBV7-9,.,TGTGCCAGCAGCTTAGAAGGGGGCCGGGCCGCTTTCTTT,CASSLEGGRAAFF
TRBJ2-5,.,TRBV28,.,TGTGCCAGCAGTATATCCAAGGACACGAAGCAAGTGGAGACCCAGTACTTC,CASSISKDTKQVETQYF
TRBJ2-1,TRBD2,TRBV2,.,TGTGCCACCGATACCACGACTAGCGGGAGTGTAGATGAGCAGTTCTTC,CATDTTTSGSVDEQFF
TRBJ1-2,TRBD1,TRBV6-5,once,TGTGCCAGCAGCCCGGGACAGAAATATGGCTACACCTTC,CASSPGQKYGYTF
TRBJ2-1,TRBD2,TRBV7-9,.,TGTGCCAGCAGCTTACAGTTTTCTAGCGGGATATACAATGAGCAGTTCTTC,CASSLQFSSGIYNEQFF
TRBJ2-5,.,TRBV25-1,few,TGTGCCAGCAGTGAATCGGGTAACCAAGAGACCCAGTACTTC,CASSESGNQETQYF
TRBJ2-1,.,TRBV28,.,TGTGCCAGCAGTTTACCCTCGGCAGGCCTCAAGCCCTACAATGAGCAGTTCTTC,CASSLPSAGLKPYNEQFF
TRBJ2-7,TRBD1,TRBV5-4,.,TGTGCCAGCAGCTGGGGGACAGGGCACGGCGAGCAGTACTTC,CASSWGTGHGEQYF
TRBJ2-7,TRBD2,TRBV14,once,TGTGCCAGCAGCCTTCACGTGTCCGGGACTAGAGGGTACGAGCAGTACTTC,CASSLHVSGTRGYEQYF
TRBJ1-2,TRBD1,TRBV5-1,few,TGCGCCAGCAGCGCGCAGGGACAGCCGTACTATGGCTACACCTTC,CASSAQGQPYYGYTF
TRBJ2-3,.,TRBV18,.,TGTGCCAGCTCACCACCGGGAGGAAATCCCACAGATACGCAGTATTTT,CASSPPGGNPTDTQYF
TRBJ1-2,TRBD1,TRBV27,.,TGTGCCAGCAGCCCTCCCGCGACAGGGGCTTTTGATGGCTACACCTTC,CASSPPATGAFDGYTF
TRBJ2-1,TRBD2,TRBV27,.,TGTGCCAGCAGTTCATATCTAGCGGGAGGGCGACATGAGCAGTTCTTC,CASSSYLAGGRHEQFF
TRBJ2-7,TRBD2,TRBV5-1,.,TGCGCCAGCAGCTTGTTGGAGACCGGGAGGACCAGCGACGAGCAGTACTTC,CASSLLETGRTSDEQYF
TRBJ1-1,.,TRBV15,.,TGTGCCACCAGCAGGGAACACAGAACCCCTGAAGCTTTCTTT,CATSREHRTPEAFF
TRBJ1-2,TRBD1,TRBV7-9,.,TGTGCCAGCAGCTTCGGGACAGGAAATGGCTACACCTTC,CASSFGTGNGYTF
TRBJ1-2,TRBD1,TRBV6-5,once,TGTGCCAGCAGTTTTGGACAGGGCTATGGCTACACCTTC,CASSFGQGYGYTF
TRBJ2-7,.,TRBV5-1,.,TGCGCCAGCAGCGCCGGAACAGGGACCTACGAGCAGTACTTC,CASSAGTGTYEQYF
TRBJ2-5,TRBD1,TRBV27,.,TGTGCCAGCAGATCCCGCCAGGGGGTAATGGGGGAGACCCAGTACTTC,CASRSRQGVMGETQYF